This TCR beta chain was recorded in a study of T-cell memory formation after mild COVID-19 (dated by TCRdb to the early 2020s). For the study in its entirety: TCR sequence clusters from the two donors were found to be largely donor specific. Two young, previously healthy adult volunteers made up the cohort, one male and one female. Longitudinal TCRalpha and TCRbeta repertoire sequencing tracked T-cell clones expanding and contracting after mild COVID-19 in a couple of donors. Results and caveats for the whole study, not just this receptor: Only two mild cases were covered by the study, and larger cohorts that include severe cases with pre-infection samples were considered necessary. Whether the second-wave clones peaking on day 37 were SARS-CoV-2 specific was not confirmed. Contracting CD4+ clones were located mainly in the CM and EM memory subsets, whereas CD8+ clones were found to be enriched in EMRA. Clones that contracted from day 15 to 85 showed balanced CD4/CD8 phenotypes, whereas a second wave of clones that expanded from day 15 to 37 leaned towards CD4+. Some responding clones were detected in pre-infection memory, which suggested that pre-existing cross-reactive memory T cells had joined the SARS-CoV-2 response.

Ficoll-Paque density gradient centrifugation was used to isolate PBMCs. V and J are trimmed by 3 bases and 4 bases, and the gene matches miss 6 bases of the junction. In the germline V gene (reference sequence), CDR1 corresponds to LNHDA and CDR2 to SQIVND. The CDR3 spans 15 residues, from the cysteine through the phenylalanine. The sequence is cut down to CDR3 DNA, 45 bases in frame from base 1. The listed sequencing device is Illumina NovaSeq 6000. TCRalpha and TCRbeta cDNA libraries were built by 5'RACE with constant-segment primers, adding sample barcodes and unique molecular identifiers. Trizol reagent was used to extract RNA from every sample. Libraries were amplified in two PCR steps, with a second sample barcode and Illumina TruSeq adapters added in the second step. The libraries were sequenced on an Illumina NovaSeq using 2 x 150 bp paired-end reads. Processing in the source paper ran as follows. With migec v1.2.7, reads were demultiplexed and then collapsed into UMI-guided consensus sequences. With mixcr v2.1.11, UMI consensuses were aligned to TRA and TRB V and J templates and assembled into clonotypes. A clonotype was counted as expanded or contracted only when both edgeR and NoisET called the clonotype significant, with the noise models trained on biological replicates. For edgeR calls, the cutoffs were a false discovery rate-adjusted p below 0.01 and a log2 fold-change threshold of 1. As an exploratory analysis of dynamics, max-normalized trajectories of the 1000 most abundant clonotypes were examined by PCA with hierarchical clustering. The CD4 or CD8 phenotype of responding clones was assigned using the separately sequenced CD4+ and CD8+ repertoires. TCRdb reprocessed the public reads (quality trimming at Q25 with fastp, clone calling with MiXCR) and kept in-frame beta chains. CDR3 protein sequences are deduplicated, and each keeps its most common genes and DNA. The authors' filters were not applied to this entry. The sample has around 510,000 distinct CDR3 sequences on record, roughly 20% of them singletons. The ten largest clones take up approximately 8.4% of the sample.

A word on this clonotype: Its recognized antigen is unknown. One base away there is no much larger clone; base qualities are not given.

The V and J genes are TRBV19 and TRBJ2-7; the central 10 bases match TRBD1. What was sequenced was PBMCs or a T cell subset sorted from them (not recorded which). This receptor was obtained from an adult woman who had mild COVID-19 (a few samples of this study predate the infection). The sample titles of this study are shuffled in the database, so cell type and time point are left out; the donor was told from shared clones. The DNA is TGTGCCAGTAGTATCAGGACAGGGGGTTTGTACGAGCAGTACTTC. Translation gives CASSIRTGGLYEQYF.